This T cell receptor (beta chain) was retrieved from a study of T-cell memory formation after mild COVID-19. The overall study: TCR clusters mostly belonged to single donors. General study findings and limits: Some clones that responded were present in memory (sampled pre-infection), which suggests cross-reactive memory joined. Contracting CD4+ clones were located mainly in CM and EM, and CD8+ clones in EMRA.

With constant-segment primers, 5'RACE yielded cDNA libraries of TCR alpha and TCR beta that carried sample barcodes and UMIs. A single record per CDR3 protein comes from TCRdb applying MiXCR to the 5' RACE reads. The table includes 530,000 or so distinct CDR3 sequences, about 18% detected once. V lost 2 bases and J lost 5, with 15 bases in between. Germline CDR1 LNHDA, CDR2 SQIVND (reference sequence). This CDR3 contains 15 residues. Worth noting for this clonotype: Antigen: not known.

The sample was PBMCs or a T cell subset sorted from them (not recorded which). The genes are TRBV19 and TRBJ1-2; TRBD1 is a possible D gene (5 bases). The sequence was obtained from an adult woman who had mild COVID-19 (a few samples of this study predate the infection). Cell type and time point are not known. The CDR3, as DNA: TGTGCCAGTAGTATACCGCCTGGGGCCTCGTATGGCTACACCTTC. It codes for CASSIPPGASYGYTF. Drawing the rest from reference TRBV19 and TRBJ1-2, the complete variable domain is DGGITQSPKYLFRKEGQNVTLSCEQNLNHDAMYWYRQDPGQGLRLIYYSQIVNDFQKGDIAEGYSVSREKKESFPLTVTSAQKNPTAFYLCASSIPPGASYGYTFGSGTRLTVV.